This is a list of T cell receptor beta chains from one sample in a study of T cell responses to AZD1222 COVID-19 vaccine. Generated by immunoSEQ multiplex PCR, the TCRdb table keeps only in-frame clones and is missing some. This sample has some 130,000 clones, with around 92% found just once. The sample consisted of peripheral blood, taken 28 days after the second AZD1222 dose. The receptors derive from an adult who received the AZD1222 COVID-19 vaccine. The CDR3 runs from the conserved cysteine through the conserved F or W. A D gene is named only where the DNA matches it firmly.

V gene	J gene	D gene	CDR3 protein
TRBV28	TRBJ1-2	-	CASRTGAGGYTF
TRBV6-5	TRBJ1-1	TRBD1	CASSHRGARDTEAFF
TRBV4-3	TRBJ2-7	TRBD1	CASSQDRGTGTEQYF
TRBV4-1	TRBJ2-7	-	CASSQEHGNYEQYF
TRBV14	TRBJ1-5	TRBD1	CASSPTGVSQPQHF
TRBV7-2	TRBJ2-2	TRBD1	CASTFTGGGTGELFF
TRBV29-1	TRBJ2-1	-	CSVEESGTYNEQFF
TRBV11-1	TRBJ1-4	-	CASSLSGATNEKLFF
TRBV4-3	TRBJ2-2	-	CASSQDTTPTGELFF
TRBV28	TRBJ2-7	-	CASSQYEQYF
TRBV18	TRBJ2-1	TRBD2	CASSPTSGRSSYNEQFF
TRBV29-1	TRBJ2-1	-	CSVDRGNEQFF
TRBV5-1	TRBJ2-1	TRBD2	CASIPLSGGCNEQFF
TRBV12-3/TRBV12-4	TRBJ1-2	-	CASSFGRPGYTF
TRBV2	TRBJ1-6	-	CASSEEWTANSPLHF
TRBV7-9	TRBJ1-2	TRBD1	CASSLSETGGVGYGYTF
TRBV7-2	TRBJ1-2	TRBD1	CASSLPGGRNYGYTF
TRBV30	TRBJ1-2	-	CAWSVGEDYGYTF
TRBV18	TRBJ1-3	TRBD1	CASATGTGGNTIYF
TRBV19	TRBJ2-7	-	CASSIDGGGSSYEQYF
TRBV7-2	TRBJ2-3	-	CASSLVRTSTDTQYF